This is a list of T cell receptor beta chains from one sample in a study of Ad26.COV2.S vaccination and SARS-CoV-2 variants. The assay was immunoSEQ multiplex PCR, and TCRdb's table has in-frame clones only and misses some. The sample records 350,000 to 450,000 clones, about 88% being singletons. Source: peripheral blood, taken in a trial of Ad26.COV2.S vaccine versus placebo. These TCRs come from a person between 18 and 65 years old who received the Ad26.COV2.S COVID-19 vaccine or a placebo. Both conserved end residues are trimmed from each CDR3. Each record gives: CDR3 protein, J gene, D gene, V gene. A D gene is named only where the DNA matches it firmly.

ASSITGMVGSTEAF,TRBJ1-1,-,TRBV28
ASSQGTAGAGELF,TRBJ2-2,TRBD2,TRBV4-1
ASSEFRNLYNEQF,TRBJ2-1,-,TRBV2
ASSERGTPGEQY,TRBJ2-7,-,TRBV6-1
ASSQGLVYEQY,TRBJ2-7,-,TRBV14
ASSFSWRHQGADTQY,TRBJ2-3,TRBD1,TRBV7-9
ASSLSMAGGAANYGYT,TRBJ1-2,TRBD1,TRBV27
ASGLTTGYEQY,TRBJ2-7,-,TRBV12-5
ASSPATGDNQPQH,TRBJ1-5,TRBD1,TRBV5-1
ASSQRGAGYEQF,TRBJ2-1,-,TRBV4-1
SVVGANTEAF,TRBJ1-1,-,TRBV29-1
AISAQGATDTQY,TRBJ2-3,TRBD1,TRBV10-3
ASSESVAGVFYQETQY,TRBJ2-5,TRBD2,TRBV10-2
ASSEALRVAGGGNTEAF,TRBJ1-1,-,TRBV6-1
AISEGGSREQY,TRBJ2-7,-,TRBV10-3
ASSLGAGTEQY,TRBJ2-7,-,TRBV7-2
ASTSRSSTDTQY,TRBJ2-3,-,TRBV6-5
ASSPSVTYKETQY,TRBJ2-5,-,TRBV19
ASSRKRSDTEAF,TRBJ1-1,-,TRBV3-1/TRBV3-2
ASSPHPRDRDGSPLH,TRBJ1-6,TRBD1,TRBV9